This T cell receptor (beta chain) was retrieved from a study of blood T cell repertoires in COVID-19. V lost 0 bases to trimming and J lost 7 bases; unmatched junction nucleotides: 7. This CDR3 has 15 amino acids. Germline lookup yields CDR1 MNHEY and CDR2 SMNVEV (reference sequence). Method: immunoSEQ multiplex PCR; TCRdb's copy keeps in-frame clones and lacks some. The sample has approximately 71,000 clones; around 80% are singletons. The specimen was peripheral blood. This clonotype was obtained from a man between 60 and 75 years old with active or convalescent COVID-19. V usage is TRBV27 and J usage is TRBJ1-2, with TRBD1 identical over 8 bases. The CDR3 coding sequence is TGTGCCAGCAGTTTATCCTTCGGACAGGGTAGTGGCTACACCTTC. This codes for CASSLSFGQGSGYTF.